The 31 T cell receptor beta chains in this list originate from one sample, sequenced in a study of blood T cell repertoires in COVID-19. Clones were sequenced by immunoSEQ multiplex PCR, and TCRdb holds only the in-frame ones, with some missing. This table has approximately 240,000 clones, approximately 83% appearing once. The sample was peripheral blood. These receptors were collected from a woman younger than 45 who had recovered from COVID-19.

The CDR3 bases are TGTGCCAGTGGCGGGACAGGGGGTTTTCAGCCCCAGCATTTT. Translated, it gives CASGGTGGFQPQHF. V is TRBV6-5 and J is TRBJ1-5; 11 bases agree with TRBD1. V was pared by 9 bases and J by 6 bases, with 7 bases of the junction left unmatched. Per germline, CDR1 MNHEY and CDR2 SVGAGI. The CDR3 totals 14 residues.

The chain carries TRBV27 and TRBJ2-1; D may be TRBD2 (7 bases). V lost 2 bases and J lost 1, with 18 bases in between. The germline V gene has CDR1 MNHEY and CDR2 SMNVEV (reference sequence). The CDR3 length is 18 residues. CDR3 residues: CASSLLTGGSLSYNEQFF. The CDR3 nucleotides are TGTGCCAGCAGTTTACTGACGGGGGGCTCACTATCCTACAATGAGCAGTTCTTC.

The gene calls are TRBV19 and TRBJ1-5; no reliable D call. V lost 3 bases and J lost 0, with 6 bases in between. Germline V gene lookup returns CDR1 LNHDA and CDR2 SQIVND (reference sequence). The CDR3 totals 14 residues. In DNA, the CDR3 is TGTGCCAGTAGTATTTTAGCTAGCAATCAGCCCCAGCATTTT. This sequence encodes CASSILASNQPQHF.

The CDR3 is CASSLAAASGGQETQYF. The CDR3 coding sequence is TGTGCCAGCAGCTTAGCAGCGGCTAGCGGGGGGCAAGAGACCCAGTACTTC. V is TRBV7-2 and J is TRBJ2-5; 11 bases match TRBD2. Unmatched junction bases numbered 5, after V lost 0 bases and J lost 2 bases. Germline V gene lookup returns CDR1 SGHTA and CDR2 FQGNSA. This CDR3 region has 17 residues.

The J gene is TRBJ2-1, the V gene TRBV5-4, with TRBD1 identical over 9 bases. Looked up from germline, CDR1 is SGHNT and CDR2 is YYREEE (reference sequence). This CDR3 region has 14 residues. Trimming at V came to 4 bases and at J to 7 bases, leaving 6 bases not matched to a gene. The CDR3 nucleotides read TGTGCCAGCAGCCCAACGGGACAGGGTAATGAGCAGTTCTTC. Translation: CASSPTGQGNEQFF.

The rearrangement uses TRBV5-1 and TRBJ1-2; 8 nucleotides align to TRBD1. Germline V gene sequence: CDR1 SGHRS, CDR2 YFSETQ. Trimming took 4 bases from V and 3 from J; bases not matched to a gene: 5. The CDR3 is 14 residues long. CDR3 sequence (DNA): TGCGCCAGCAGCCCGACAGGGGAAGACTATGGCTACACCTTC. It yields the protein CASSPTGEDYGYTF.

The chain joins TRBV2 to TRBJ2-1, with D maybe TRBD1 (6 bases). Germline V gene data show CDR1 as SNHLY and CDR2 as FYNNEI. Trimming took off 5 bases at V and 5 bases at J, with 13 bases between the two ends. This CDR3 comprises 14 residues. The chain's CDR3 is CASSPPGANNEQFF. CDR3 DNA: TGTGCCAGCAGTCCACCAGGGGCTAACAATGAGCAGTTCTTC.

The CDR3 reads CASSGRTGASNQPQHF. CDR3 sequence (DNA): TGTGCCAGCAGTGGGAGGACAGGGGCCAGCAATCAGCCCCAGCATTTT. The V call is TRBV6-1, the J call TRBJ1-5; 9 positions agree with TRBD1. V dropped 4 bases and J dropped 1; count of bases not matched to a gene: 5. The CDR3 has 16 amino acids. Germline CDR1 reads MNHNS; CDR2 reads SASEGT.

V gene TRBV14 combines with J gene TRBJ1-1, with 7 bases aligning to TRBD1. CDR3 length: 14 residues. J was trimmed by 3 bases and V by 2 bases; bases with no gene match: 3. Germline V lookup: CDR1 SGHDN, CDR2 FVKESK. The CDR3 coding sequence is TGTGCCAGCAGCCAACCCGGGACAGACACTGAAGCTTTCTTT. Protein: CASSQPGTDTEAFF.

The CDR3 DNA reads TGTGCTAGGCCGGGGACAGGGGTATGCAGAAATGAAAAACTGTTTTTT. Protein sequence: CARPGTGVCRNEKLFF. The rearrangement joins TRBV12-5 to TRBJ1-4; 10 bases line up with TRBD1. V was pared by 9 bases and J by 5 bases, with 12 bases of the junction left unmatched. This CDR3 contains 16 residues. CDR1 and CDR2 from the germline V gene are LGHNT and FRNRAP.

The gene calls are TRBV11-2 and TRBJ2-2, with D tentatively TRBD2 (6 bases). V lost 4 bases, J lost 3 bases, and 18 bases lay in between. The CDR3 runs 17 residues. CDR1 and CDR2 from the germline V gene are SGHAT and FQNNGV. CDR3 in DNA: TGTGCCAGCAGCTCGGGGGTTCGTTTTCTGGACACCGGGGAGCTGTTTTTT. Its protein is CASSSGVRFLDTGELFF.

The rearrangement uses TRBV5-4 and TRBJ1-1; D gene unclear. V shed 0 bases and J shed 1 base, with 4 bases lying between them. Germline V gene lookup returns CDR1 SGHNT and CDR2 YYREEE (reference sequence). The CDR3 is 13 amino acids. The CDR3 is CASSLAGNTEAFF. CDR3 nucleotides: TGTGCCAGCAGCTTGGCGGGGAACACTGAAGCTTTCTTT.

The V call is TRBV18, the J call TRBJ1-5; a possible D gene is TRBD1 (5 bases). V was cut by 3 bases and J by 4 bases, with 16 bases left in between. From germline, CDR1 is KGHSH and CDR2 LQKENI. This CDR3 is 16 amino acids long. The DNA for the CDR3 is TGTGCCAGCTCACCTTCTTCACAGGTCGCGAATCAGCCCCAGCATTTT. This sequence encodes CASSPSSQVANQPQHF.

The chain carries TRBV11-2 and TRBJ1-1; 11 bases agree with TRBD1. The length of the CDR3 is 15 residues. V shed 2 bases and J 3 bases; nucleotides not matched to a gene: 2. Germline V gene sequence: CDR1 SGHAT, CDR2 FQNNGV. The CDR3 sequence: CASSLMGQGDTEAFF. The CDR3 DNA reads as TGTGCCAGCAGCTTAATGGGACAGGGGGACACTGAAGCTTTCTTT.

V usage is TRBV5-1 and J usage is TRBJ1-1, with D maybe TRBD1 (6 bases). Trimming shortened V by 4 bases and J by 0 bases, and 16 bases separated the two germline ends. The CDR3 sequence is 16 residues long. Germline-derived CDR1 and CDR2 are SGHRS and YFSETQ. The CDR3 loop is CASSHDRPPMNTEAFF. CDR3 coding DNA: TGCGCCAGCAGCCATGACAGGCCTCCCATGAACACTGAAGCTTTCTTT.

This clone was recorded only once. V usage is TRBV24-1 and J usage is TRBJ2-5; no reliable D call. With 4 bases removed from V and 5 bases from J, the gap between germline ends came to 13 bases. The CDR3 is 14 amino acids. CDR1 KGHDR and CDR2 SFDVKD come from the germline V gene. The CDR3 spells CATSDHTSPETQYF. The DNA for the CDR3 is TGTGCCACCAGTGACCATACCAGTCCGGAGACCCAGTACTTC.

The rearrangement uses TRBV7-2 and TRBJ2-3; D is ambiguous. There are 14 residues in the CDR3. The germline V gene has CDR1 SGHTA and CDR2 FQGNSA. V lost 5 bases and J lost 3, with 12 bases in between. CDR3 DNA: TGTGCCAGCAGCGAACAGATACTGACAGATACGCAGTATTTT. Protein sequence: CASSEQILTDTQYF.

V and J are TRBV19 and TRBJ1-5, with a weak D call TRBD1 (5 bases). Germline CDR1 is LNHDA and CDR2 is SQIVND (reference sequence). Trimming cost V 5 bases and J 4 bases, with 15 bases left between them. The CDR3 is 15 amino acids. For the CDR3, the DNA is TGTGCCAGTAGTGCCGCCTCGGGGGGGAATCAGCCCCAGCATTTT. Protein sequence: CASSAASGGNQPQHF.

The CDR3 DNA reads as TGCAGTGCTAGTTGGGAGCTAGAGACCCAGTACTTC. Translating gives CSASWELETQYF. The chain carries TRBV20-1 and TRBJ2-5; D is possibly TRBD2 (5 bases). This CDR3 has 12 residues. Germline-derived CDR1 and CDR2 are DFQATT and SNEGSKA (reference sequence). The V end was cut by 3 bases, the J end by 4 bases, with 9 bases between.

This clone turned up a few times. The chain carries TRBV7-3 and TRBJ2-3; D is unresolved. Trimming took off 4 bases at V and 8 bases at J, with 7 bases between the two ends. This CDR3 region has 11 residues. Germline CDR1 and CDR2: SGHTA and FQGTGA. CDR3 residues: CASSSGGTQYF. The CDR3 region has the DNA TGTGCCAGCAGCTCCGGCGGTACGCAGTATTTT. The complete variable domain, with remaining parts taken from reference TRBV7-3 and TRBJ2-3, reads GAGVSQTPSNKVTEKGKYVELRCDPISGHTALYWYRQSLGQGPEFLIYFQGTGAADDSGLPNDRFFAVRPEGSVSTLKIQRTERGDSAVYLCASSSGGTQYFGPGTRLTVL.

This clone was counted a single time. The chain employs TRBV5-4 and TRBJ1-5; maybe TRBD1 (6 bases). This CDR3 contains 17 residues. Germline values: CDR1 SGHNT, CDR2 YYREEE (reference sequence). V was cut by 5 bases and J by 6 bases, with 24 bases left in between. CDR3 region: CASSRGPAGELSQPQHF. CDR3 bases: TGTGCCAGCAGTCGAGGGCCCGCAGGGGAGTTGAGTCAGCCCCAGCATTTT.

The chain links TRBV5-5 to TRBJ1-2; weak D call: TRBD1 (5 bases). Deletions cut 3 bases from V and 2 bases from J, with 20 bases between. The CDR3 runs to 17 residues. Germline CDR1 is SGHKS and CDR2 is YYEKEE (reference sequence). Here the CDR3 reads CASSSDSNLLLNYGYTF. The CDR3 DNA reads TGTGCCAGCAGCTCCGACAGTAACCTCTTACTAAACTATGGCTACACCTTC.

In DNA form, the CDR3 reads TGTGCCAGCAGCATACAGGGGAGGAACACTGAAGCTTTCTTT. Its protein product is CASSIQGRNTEAFF. The chain recombines TRBV2 with TRBJ1-1, with 7 positions matching TRBD1. The CDR3 covers 14 residues. Germline-derived CDR1 and CDR2 are SNHLY and FYNNEI. The V and J ends lost 6 bases and 1 base, in that order; junction bases with no gene match: 5.

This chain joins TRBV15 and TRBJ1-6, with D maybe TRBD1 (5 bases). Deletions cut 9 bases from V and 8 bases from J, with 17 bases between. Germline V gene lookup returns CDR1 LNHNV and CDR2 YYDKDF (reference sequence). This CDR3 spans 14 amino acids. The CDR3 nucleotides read TGTGCCACGAAAAACGCAGGGAGGGATTCACCCCTCCACTTT. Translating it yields CATKNAGRDSPLHF.

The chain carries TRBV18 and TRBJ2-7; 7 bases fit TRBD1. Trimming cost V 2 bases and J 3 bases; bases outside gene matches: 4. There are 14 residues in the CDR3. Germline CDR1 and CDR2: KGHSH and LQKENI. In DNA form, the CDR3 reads TGTGCCAGCTCACCATTAGACAGGGTCTACGAGCAGTACTTC. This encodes CASSPLDRVYEQYF.

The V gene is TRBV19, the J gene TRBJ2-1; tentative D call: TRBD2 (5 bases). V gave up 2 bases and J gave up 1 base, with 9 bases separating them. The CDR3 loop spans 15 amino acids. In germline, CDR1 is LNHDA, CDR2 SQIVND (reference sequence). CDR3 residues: CASSINDYSYNEQFF. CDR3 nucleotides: TGTGCCAGTAGTATAAATGACTATTCCTACAATGAGCAGTTCTTC.

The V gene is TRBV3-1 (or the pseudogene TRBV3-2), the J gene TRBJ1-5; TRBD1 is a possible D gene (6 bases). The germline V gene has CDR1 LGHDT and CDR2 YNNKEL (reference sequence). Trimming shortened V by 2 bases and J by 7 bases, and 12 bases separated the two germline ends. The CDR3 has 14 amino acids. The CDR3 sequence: CASSQMQGTQPQHF. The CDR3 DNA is TGTGCCAGCAGCCAAATGCAGGGGACCCAGCCCCAGCATTTT.

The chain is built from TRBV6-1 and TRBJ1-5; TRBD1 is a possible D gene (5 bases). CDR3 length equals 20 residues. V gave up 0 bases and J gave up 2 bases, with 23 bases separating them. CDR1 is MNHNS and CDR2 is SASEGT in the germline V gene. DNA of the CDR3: TGTGCCAGCAGTGAAGCGGTAAATGGACACTCCCGTTGGGGCAATCAGCCCCAGCATTTT. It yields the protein CASSEAVNGHSRWGNQPQHF.

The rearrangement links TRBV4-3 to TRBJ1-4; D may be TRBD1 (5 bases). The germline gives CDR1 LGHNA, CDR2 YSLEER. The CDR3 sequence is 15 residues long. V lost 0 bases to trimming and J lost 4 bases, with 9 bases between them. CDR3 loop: CASSQDRQLNEKLFF. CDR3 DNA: TGCGCCAGCAGCCAAGACAGACAGCTTAATGAAAAACTGTTTTTT.

In DNA form, the CDR3 reads TGTGCCAGCAGCTCCACACGGGGGGCCGAGACCCAGTACTTC. It yields the protein CASSSTRGAETQYF. V usage is TRBV3-1 (or the pseudogene TRBV3-2) and J usage is TRBJ2-5; tentative D call: TRBD2 (7 bases). The length of the CDR3 is 14 residues. Looked up from germline, CDR1 is LGHDT and CDR2 is YNNKEL (reference sequence). Trimming removed 5 bases from V and 5 bases from J, with 15 bases in between.

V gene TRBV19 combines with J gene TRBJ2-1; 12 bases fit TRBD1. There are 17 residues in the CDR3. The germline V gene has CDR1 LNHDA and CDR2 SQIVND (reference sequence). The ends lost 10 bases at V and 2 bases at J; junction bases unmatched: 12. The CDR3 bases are TGTGCCACGGGACAGGGGGCAGCTGGTCTCCCCTACAATGAGCAGTTCTTC. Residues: CATGQGAAGLPYNEQFF.